Sequencing of this T cell receptor (beta chain) was carried out in a study of blood T cells in healthy people across ages. Whole-study results and caveats: Both higher diversity and more naive CD4+ cells marked long-lived donors when set against aged donors.

Points on this clonotype: Its antigen is undetermined.

The ends were cut back, 0 bases at V and 8 bases at J, with 13 bases in the middle. Germline CDR1 KGHSH, CDR2 LQKENI. This CDR3 region has 14 residues. It was with a sample-barcoded 5' primer and a J-beta primer mix that a second PCR of roughly 7 to 12 cycles was run. TCRdb reprocessed the 5' RACE reads with MiXCR, giving one entry per CDR3 protein. Counted here are 920,000 or so distinct CDR3 sequences, under 45% occurring once; the ten biggest clones make up 18%. This chain joins TRBV18 and TRBJ1-2, with D unresolved. Sequencing used blood. This receptor was identified in a woman aged 55 to 70 in good health. Here the CDR3 reads CASSPPTRDLGYTF. CDR3 in DNA: TGTGCCAGCTCACCACCGACACGCGATCTGGGCTACACCTTC. Based on the CDR3 plus reference TRBV18 and TRBJ1-2, the full variable domain is NAGVMQNPRHLVRRRGQEARLRCSPMKGHSHVYWYRQLPEEGLKFMVYLQKENIIDESGMPKERFSAEFPKEGPSILRIQQVVRGDSAAYFCASSPPTRDLGYTFGSGTRLTVV.